This record looks at one T cell receptor (beta chain) sequence and its context. The antigen is unknown. Germline V gene data show CDR1 as SGHAT and CDR2 as FQNNGV. Germline trimming cut 5 bases from V and 4 bases from J; bases unmatched to any gene: 6. This CDR3 spans 14 amino acids. The PCR ran on 60 Vbeta and 13 Jbeta primers. Sequenced by immunoSEQ multiplex PCR; TCRdb stores in-frame clones only, minus some. The repertoire includes 90,000 or so clones, over 65% of them detected once, and approximately 3.6% sits in the top ten. The data belong to a study of cytomegalovirus exposure and HLA in healthy donors. The study's findings and limits: Specificity of a few CMV-associated chains for CMV antigens was verified in vitro. Common viral pathogens (according to a later analysis) appeared linked to several of the most significant clusters. The authors listed around 150 TCR beta chains as cytomegalovirus-associated.

The specimen was PBMCs. The sequence derives from a man in his forties or fifties in good health and CMV-seronegative. This chain uses TRBV11-2 with TRBJ2-5, with TRBD1 matching 8 bases. CDR3 protein: CASSPTGVGETQYF. Here the CDR3 DNA reads TGTGCCAGCAGCCCGACAGGGGTAGGAGAGACCCAGTACTTC.